The rows below give T cell receptor beta chains drawn from one sample of a study of early T cells in non-severe SARS-CoV-2 infection. TCRdb reprocessed the 5' RACE reads via MiXCR and lists one record per CDR3 protein. The sample records tens of thousands of distinct CDR3 sequences, under 15% being singletons. The sequencing input was whole blood. The source is an adult who was a healthcare worker with PCR-confirmed SARS-CoV-2 infection or an uninfected control (not recorded which). Each CDR3 is given with its conserved first and last residue. D genes are given only for firm matches. Clone size, where shown, is once, few, many, or a class for clones that have expanded.

TRBJ2-5 | TRBV11-2 | TRBD2 | few | TGTGCCAGCAGCTTAGGGGGTAGCGGGAGAGGTTGGGAGACCCAGTACTTC | CASSLGGSGRGWETQYF
TRBJ2-3 | TRBV9 | TRBD2 | few | TGTGCCAGCAGCGTAGCTAGCGGGACCGCCACAGATACGCAGTATTTT | CASSVASGTATDTQYF
TRBJ1-6 | TRBV28 | NA | many | TGTGCCAGCAGTTTTTCACAGCATAATTCACCCCTCCACTTT | CASSFSQHNSPLHF
TRBJ1-1 | TRBV6-2/TRBV6-3 | NA | NA | TGTGCCAGCAGTTCGACATGGACTGAAGCTTTCTTT | CASSSTWTEAFF
TRBJ1-1 | TRBV2 | TRBD1 | many | TGTGCCAGCAGGGCGGTGATCGGGACAGGGGTGGAGGATCCTGAAGCTTTCTTT | CASRAVIGTGVEDPEAFF
TRBJ1-2 | TRBV12-3/TRBV12-4 | NA | few | TGTGCCAGCAGTCCCGATAGGGTGCGCTATGGCTACACCTTC | CASSPDRVRYGYTF
TRBJ2-1 | TRBV4-3 | NA | many | TGCGCCAGCAGCAGGCTGGCAGGGACGATGGCGGCAGGGCAGCCGAGCTCCTACAATGAGCAGTTCTTC | CASSRLAGTMAAGQPSSYNEQFF
TRBJ2-7 | TRBV29-1 | TRBD1 | few | TGCAGCGTTCGGACAGGGGCCTACGAGCAGTACTTC | CSVRTGAYEQYF
TRBJ1-3 | TRBV7-6 | NA | many | TGTGCCAGCGCGATGGTGGGCCGACAAGGAAACACCATATATTTT | CASAMVGRQGNTIYF
TRBJ2-2 | TRBV19 | TRBD1 | few | TGTGCCAGTAGGCACAGGGGCACCGGGGAGCTGTTTTTT | CASRHRGTGELFF
TRBJ2-1 | TRBV19 | TRBD1 | NA | TGTGCCAGCACCCCCCCCGGGACAGGTATGAACAATGAGCAGTTCTTC | CASTPPGTGMNNEQFF
TRBJ2-1 | TRBV24-1 | TRBD2 | many | TGTGCCACCCCGGGTCTAGCGGGAGAGTTGCTCTACAATGAGCAGTTCTTC | CATPGLAGELLYNEQFF
TRBJ1-6 | TRBV6-6 | NA | NA | TGTGCCAGCAGCACTCGAGAAGCACAATATAATTCACCCCTCCACTTT | CASSTREAQYNSPLHF
TRBJ1-1 | TRBV7-3 | TRBD1 | many | TGTGCCAGCAGCCGGGACAGCATGAACACTGAAGCTTTCTTT | CASSRDSMNTEAFF
TRBJ1-2 | TRBV9 | NA | few | TGTGCCAGCAGCGTAGCTCCGGAAGGAGGCTACACCTTC | CASSVAPEGGYTF
TRBJ2-1 | TRBV12-3/TRBV12-4 | TRBD2 | NA | TGTGCCAGCAGTTTTGTATTTACCGGACTAGCGGGAGAGGGTGAGCAGTTCTTC | CASSFVFTGLAGEGEQFF
TRBJ2-5 | TRBV19 | NA | many | TGTGCCAGTAACGGGCCCCAAGAGACCCAGTACTTC | CASNGPQETQYF
TRBJ2-1 | TRBV2 | NA | NA | TGTGCCAGCAGTGAAGACGGGCTGTTCTTC | CASSEDGLFF
TRBJ2-1 | TRBV20-1 | TRBD2 | few | TGCAGTGCGAGGACTAGCCTACCCAACTCCTACAATGAGCAGTTCTTC | CSARTSLPNSYNEQFF
TRBJ1-6 | TRBV18 | TRBD1 | many | TGTGCCAGCTCACCGTCATCGACAGGGACTTTTAATTCACCCCTCCACTTT | CASSPSSTGTFNSPLHF
TRBJ2-3 | TRBV28 | TRBD1 | many | TGTGCCAGCAGTTCCCTGGGACAGTTCACAGATACGCAGTATTTT | CASSSLGQFTDTQYF
TRBJ2-6 | TRBV28 | NA | many | TGTGCCAGCAGTTTAGGGAACTCTGGGGCCAACGTCCTGACTTTC | CASSLGNSGANVLTF
TRBJ2-1 | TRBV9 | NA | NA | TGTGCCAGCAGCGTAGTAATAGCCGGTAAAAATGAGCAGTTCTTC | CASSVVIAGKNEQFF
TRBJ1-6 | TRBV28 | TRBD1 | many | TGTGCCAGCAGCGATACCGGGACAGGGGGTTCACCCCTCCACTTT | CASSDTGTGGSPLHF
TRBJ1-6 | TRBV10-1 | NA | NA | TGCGCCAGCAGCGACAGAAGGGGATCACCCCTCCACTTT | CASSDRRGSPLHF
TRBJ2-1 | TRBV14 | NA | many | TGTGCCAGCAGCCAATACGGGGCTTCCTACAATGAGCAGTTCTTC | CASSQYGASYNEQFF
TRBJ1-6 | TRBV2 | TRBD1 | NA | TGTGCCAGCTACAGGGGGTATAATTCACCCCTCCACTTT | CASYRGYNSPLHF
TRBJ1-2 | TRBV7-9 | NA | few | TGTGCCAGCAGCTATATATCAACGGCAAATGGCTACACCTTC | CASSYISTANGYTF
TRBJ2-3 | TRBV7-9 | TRBD1 | NA | TGTGCCAGCAGCTCATATTTCACGGACAGGGGATTTGTCGCAGATACGCAGTATTTT | CASSSYFTDRGFVADTQYF
TRBJ2-1 | TRBV29-1 | NA | NA | TGCAGCGTTGTAAGGCCAGACTCCTACAATGAGCAGTTCTTC | CSVVRPDSYNEQFF